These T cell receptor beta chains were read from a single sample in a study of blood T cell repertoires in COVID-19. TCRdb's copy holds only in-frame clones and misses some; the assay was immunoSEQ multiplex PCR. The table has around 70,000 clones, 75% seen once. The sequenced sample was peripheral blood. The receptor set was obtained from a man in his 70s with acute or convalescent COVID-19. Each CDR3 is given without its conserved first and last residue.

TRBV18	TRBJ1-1	ASSPQGQTTEAF
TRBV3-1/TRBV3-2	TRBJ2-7	ASRASGGGYEQY
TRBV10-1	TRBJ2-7	ASSSTSGSSPYEQY
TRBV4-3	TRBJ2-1	ASSHQDRSEDEQF
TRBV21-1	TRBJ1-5	ASSKGDRGHQPQH
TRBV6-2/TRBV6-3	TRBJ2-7	ASSYRSGWYEQY
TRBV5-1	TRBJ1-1	ASSLQGQGNTEAF
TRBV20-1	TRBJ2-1	SASWAPNEQF
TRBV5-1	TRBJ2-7	ASSFGPGGGEQY
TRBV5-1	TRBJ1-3	ASSLAASGNTIY
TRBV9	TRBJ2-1	ASSRASGEAGNEQF
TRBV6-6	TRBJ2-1	ASSTDRGQNEQF
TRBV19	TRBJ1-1	ASSERHWNTEAF
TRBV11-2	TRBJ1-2	ASSLGQGIFYGYT
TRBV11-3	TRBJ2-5	ASSSTGRETQY
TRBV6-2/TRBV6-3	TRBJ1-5	ASSYLAQPQH
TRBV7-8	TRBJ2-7	ASSPSLYEQY
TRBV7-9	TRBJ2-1	ASSLGPSGRYNEQF
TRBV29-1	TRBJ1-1	SVETDGGGTEAF
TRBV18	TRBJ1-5	ASSPRQAAMGNQPQH
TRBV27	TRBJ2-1	ASSLGASSYNEQF
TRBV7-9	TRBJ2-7	ASSLGANSYEQY
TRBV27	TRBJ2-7	ASSLIISGGRYYEQY
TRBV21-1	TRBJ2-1	ASSNQGKYNEQF
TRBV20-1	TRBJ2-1	SASLGLAGGRYNEQF
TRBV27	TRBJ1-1	ASRIVGAHTEAF
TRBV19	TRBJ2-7	ASSIPGTGPWEQY
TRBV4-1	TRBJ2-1	ASSQIKSWQRSSYNEQF
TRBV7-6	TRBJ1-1	ASSHGTGTAGTEAF
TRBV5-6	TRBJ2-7	ASSGLAGFHEQY
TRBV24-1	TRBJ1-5	ATSDGGWGEYQPQH
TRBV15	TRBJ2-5	ATSRQGRETQY
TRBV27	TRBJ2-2	ASRWTYQNTGELF
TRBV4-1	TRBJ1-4	ASSLSTGTKLF
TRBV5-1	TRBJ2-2	ASSPLREGTGELF
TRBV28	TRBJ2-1	ASRKRNEQF
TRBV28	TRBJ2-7	ASSGASPAGEQY
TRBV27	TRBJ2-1	ASSLQGAGNEQF
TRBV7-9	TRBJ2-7	ATQSGGFYEQY
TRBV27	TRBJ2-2	ASSLGLGQGRPGELF
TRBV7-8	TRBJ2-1	ASSLGARLDNEQF
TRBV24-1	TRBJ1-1	ATSDAGPANTEAF
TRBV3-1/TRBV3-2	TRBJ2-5	ASSQGTGGQTQY
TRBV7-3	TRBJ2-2	ASSLRQGDTGELF